This T cell receptor (beta chain) was captured by sequencing in a study of post-analysis software for immune sequencing data. Study in general: Relapsing-remitting, secondary progressive and progressive-relapsing multiple sclerosis courses were included. Points from the study as a whole: Samples prepared in the same batch strongly co-clustered by F measure. Significantly lower normalized Chao1 diversity was seen in multiple sclerosis patients than in controls. TRBV5-6, TRBV5-1 and TRBV20-1 belonged to a set of a handful of TRBV segments that were more frequent in patients than controls.

Every TCR beta cDNA library bore unique molecular identifiers. Roughly 470,000 cDNA molecules came from about 1 to 10 million T cells. One entry per CDR3 protein results from TCRdb running MiXCR on the PCR reads. The table shows fewer than 850,000 distinct CDR3 sequences, with 40% to 55% occurring only once. The CDR3 extends over 14 amino acids. Germline values: CDR1 KGHSH, CDR2 LQKENI. V lost 0 bases to trimming and J lost 2 bases, with 7 bases between them. Worth noting for this clonotype: What it recognizes is unknown.

This chain links TRBV18 with TRBJ1-2; D not certain. Sequences were obtained from blood. This receptor was taken from a girl between 5 and 17 years old with multiple sclerosis. The DNA for the CDR3 is TGTGCCAGCTCACCACCTCCAGGAAACTATGGCTACACCTTC. Protein: CASSPPPGNYGYTF.